These T cell receptor beta chains were read from a single sample in a study of molecular identifiers for immune sequencing clone quantification. TCRdb independently ran MiXCR on the PCR reads; one entry per CDR3 protein. Of around 54,000 distinct CDR3 sequences in the sample, 25% were seen once. Sequencing was carried out using naive CD8+ T cells from blood, with Jurkat cell RNA spiked in. Source of these receptors: a human donor in good health. Some libraries in this study had Jurkat cell RNA spiked in. Each CDR3 is given with its conserved first and last residue.

>TRBJ1-1|TRBV19
CASSISSTEAFF
>TRBJ2-1|TRBV19
CASSIVAGGVYNEQFF
>TRBJ2-7|TRBV29-1
CSVEVPPDGKSSYEQYF
>TRBJ2-3|TRBV7-9
CASNPPGLAQYF
>TRBJ2-5|TRBV12-3/TRBV12-4
CASSVSGSGTQYF
>TRBJ2-7|TRBV5-1
CASSLAGRTYEQYF
>TRBJ2-2|TRBV29-1
CSAGPNTGELFF
>TRBJ2-7|TRBV4-3
CASSQGPPGQGSEQYF
>TRBJ2-4|TRBV6-8
CASSYSESTLAINIQYF
>TRBJ2-3|TRBV9
CASSVGGRPADTQYF
>TRBJ1-1|TRBV6-2/TRBV6-3
CASSYSLYTEAFF
>TRBJ2-7|TRBV28
CASSFARSGTGWYERYF
>TRBJ1-1|TRBV9
CASSVEGGTEAFF
>TRBJ1-5|TRBV3-2
CASSQGRDSNQPQHF
>TRBJ1-3|TRBV2
CASSEWGTGNTIYF
>TRBJ2-1|TRBV7-9
CASSAPNRRPSYNEQFF
>TRBJ2-3|TRBV6-6
CASSYPLAESTDTQYF
>TRBJ2-6|TRBV24-1
CATSGSGANVLTF
>TRBJ2-1|TRBV7-6
CASSLASPLAGAYNEQFF
>TRBJ1-1|TRBV27
CASSLLGGPMNTEAFF
>TRBJ2-2|TRBV29-1
CSVEIPSGELFF
>TRBJ1-5|TRBV6-1
CASSEAETGFFRQPQHF
>TRBJ1-3|TRBV5-1
CASSLVDRARESGNTIYF
>TRBJ1-2|TRBV6-2/TRBV6-3
CASSYSIAARDYGYTF
>TRBJ1-5|TRBV4-3
CASSQNRDRGNQPQHF
>TRBJ2-1|TRBV24-1
CATSTYGEQFF
>TRBJ2-5|TRBV30
CAWSVLWEEGEETQYF
>TRBJ2-2|TRBV6-4
CASRGTSGSDTGELFF
>TRBJ2-3|TRBV6-1
CASTSSGGSSTDTQYF